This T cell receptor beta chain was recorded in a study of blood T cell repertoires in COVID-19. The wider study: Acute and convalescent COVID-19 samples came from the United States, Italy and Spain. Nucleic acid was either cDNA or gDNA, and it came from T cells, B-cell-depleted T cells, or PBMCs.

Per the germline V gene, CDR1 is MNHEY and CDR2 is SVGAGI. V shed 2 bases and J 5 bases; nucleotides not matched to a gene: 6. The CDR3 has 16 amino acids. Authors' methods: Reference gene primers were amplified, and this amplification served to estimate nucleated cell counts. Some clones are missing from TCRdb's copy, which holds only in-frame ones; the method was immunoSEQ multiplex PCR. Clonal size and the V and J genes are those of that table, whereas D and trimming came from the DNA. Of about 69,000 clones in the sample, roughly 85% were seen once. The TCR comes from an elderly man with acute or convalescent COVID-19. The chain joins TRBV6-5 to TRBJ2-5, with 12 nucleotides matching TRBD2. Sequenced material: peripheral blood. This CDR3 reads CASSYTSSGRVETQYF. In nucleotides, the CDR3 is TGTGCCAGCAGTTACACCTCTAGCGGGAGGGTTGAGACCCAGTACTTC.